One sample yielded the 11 T cell receptor beta chains listed below, sequenced in a study of control samples from healthy donors and cancer patients (dated by TCRdb to 2018 to 2020). Libraries were made using the immunoSEQ multiplex PCR assay. Sourced from immuneACCESS, this table was stored by TCRdb with only in-frame sequences that have V and J called. A share of the clones is absent; for the studies checked, an unresolved V gene accounts for under half, and the remainder has no known explanation. The sample profile shows about 120,000 clones; over 90% of them were found once. The ten most abundant clones make up less than 3.5% of the sample. The sample consisted of blood. The receptors were sampled from a man aged 25 to 40 in good health.

V is TRBV19 and J is TRBJ1-2, with D perhaps matching TRBD1 (6 bases). CDR1 LNHDA and CDR2 SQIVND come from the germline V gene (reference sequence). The CDR3 is 15 residues long. With 5 bases removed from V and 4 bases from J, the gap between germline ends came to 17 bases. The CDR3 DNA sequence: TGTGCCAGTAGTTCACGGACAGTTTTTAGCTATGGCTACACCTTC. Translated: CASSSRTVFSYGYTF. The whole variable domain, remainder taken from reference TRBV19 and TRBJ1-2, is DGGITQSPKYLFRKEGQNVTLSCEQNLNHDAMYWYRQDPGQGLRLIYYSQIVNDFQKGDIAEGYSVSREKKESFPLTVTSAQKNPTAFYLCASSSRTVFSYGYTFGSGTRLTVV.

V usage is TRBV7-8 and J usage is TRBJ2-2, with 8 positions matching TRBD2. This CDR3 spans 17 amino acids. The trim removed 4 bases at V and 4 bases at J, leaving 11 bases unmatched. Germline V gene sequence: CDR1 SGHVS, CDR2 FQNEAQ. The chain's CDR3 is CASSSLGRGASTGELFF. The CDR3 DNA reads TGTGCCAGCAGCTCCCTGGGGCGGGGGGCGTCCACCGGGGAGCTGTTTTTT.

This sequence joins TRBV9 and TRBJ2-1, with D unclear. This CDR3 is 13 amino acids long. CDR1 and CDR2 from the germline V gene are SGDLS and YYNGEE. V lost 5 bases to trimming and J lost 6 bases, with 12 bases between them. CDR3 nucleotide sequence: TGTGCCAGCAGTCCGTCCTTGAGCAATGAGCAGTTCTTC. Residues: CASSPSLSNEQFF.

The V gene is TRBV7-9, the J gene TRBJ1-6, with 8 positions matching TRBD1. The CDR3 sequence is 15 residues long. CDR1 and CDR2 from the germline V gene are SEHNR and FQNEAQ (reference sequence). V lost 4 bases to trimming and J lost 5 bases; unmatched junction nucleotides: 4. The CDR3 loop is CASSSDRVHNSPLHF. CDR3 sequence (DNA): TGTGCCAGCAGCTCGGACAGGGTACATAATTCACCCCTCCACTTT. Full variable domain (outside the CDR3, taken from reference TRBV7-9 and TRBJ1-6): DTGVSQNPRHKITKRGQNVTFRCDPISEHNRLYWYRQTLGQGPEFLTYFQNEAQLEKSRLLSDRFSAERPKGSFSTLEIQRTEQGDSAMYLCASSSDRVHNSPLHFGNGTRLTVT.

The V call is TRBV13, the J call TRBJ2-7; TRBD2 matches at 7 bases. The CDR3 is 15 amino acids. The V and J ends lost 0 bases and 4 bases, in that order; junction bases with no gene match: 6. Germline lookup yields CDR1 PRHDT and CDR2 FYEKMQ (reference sequence). Written as DNA, the CDR3 is TGTGCCAGCAGCTTAGGGCGGGGGAAACTTTACGAGCAGTACTTC. Protein sequence: CASSLGRGKLYEQYF. Looking up the rest from reference TRBV13 and TRBJ2-7 gives the full variable domain: AAGVIQSPRHLIKEKRETATLKCYPIPRHDTVYWYQQGPGQDPQFLISFYEKMQSDKGSIPDRFSAQQFSDYHSELNMSSLELGDSALYFCASSLGRGKLYEQYFGPGTRLTVT.

The rearrangement joins TRBV27 to TRBJ1-1; TRBD1 matches 8 bases. In germline, CDR1 is MNHEY, CDR2 SMNVEV (reference sequence). The CDR3 loop spans 15 amino acids. V shed 6 bases, J shed 5 bases, and the junction held 11 bases outside the gene matches. This CDR3 is CASSLTQGAKTEAFF. As DNA, the CDR3 is TGTGCCAGCAGCCTGACTCAGGGGGCGAAGACTGAAGCTTTCTTT.

The chain recombines TRBV11-2 with TRBJ1-3; D not certain. V shed 0 bases and J shed 1 base, with 7 bases lying between them. The CDR3 has 15 residues. Germline V gene lookup returns CDR1 SGHAT and CDR2 FQNNGV. Here the CDR3 DNA reads TGTGCCAGCAGCTTAGATGGGTATTCTGGAAACACCATATATTTT. Encoded protein: CASSLDGYSGNTIYF.

The V gene is TRBV6-5, the J gene TRBJ2-7; D ambiguous. The germline CDR1 and CDR2 sequences are MNHEY and SVGAGI. The V end lost 6 bases, the J end lost 6 bases, and 12 bases lay between the germline ends. The CDR3 consists of 12 residues. The CDR3 protein is CASSYLGREQYV. The DNA for the CDR3 is TGTGCCAGCAGCTACCTTGGCCGCGAGCAGTACGTC.

The chain couples TRBV7-2 to TRBJ1-3; D unresolved. This CDR3 contains 16 residues. CDR1 and CDR2 from the germline V gene are SGHTA and FQGNSA. Between the trimmed V and J ends, which lost 1 base and 0 bases, there was a span of 10 bases. CDR3 bases: TGTGCCAGCAGCTTAGTCGCCTCAGACTCTGGAAACACCATATATTTT. It specifies CASSLVASDSGNTIYF.

This clone was counted once. This rearrangement joins TRBV2 to TRBJ1-2; D is unresolved. Germline V gives CDR1 SNHLY, CDR2 FYNNEI. V lost 7 bases and J lost 3, with 12 bases in between. This CDR3 is 13 amino acids long. The CDR3 sequence is CASTGVDDYGYTF. The CDR3 DNA reads as TGTGCCAGCACGGGTGTGGATGACTATGGCTACACCTTC.

V and J are TRBV6-4 and TRBJ2-1, with D perhaps TRBD1 or TRBD2 (6 bases each). The V gene's germline CDR1 is MRHNA and CDR2 SNTAGT. There are 21 residues in the CDR3. V lost 0 bases, J lost 2 bases, and 26 bases lay in between. CDR3 sequence reads: CASSDSVPGGPLKRTYNEQFF. In nucleotides, the CDR3 is TGTGCCAGCAGTGACTCGGTCCCTGGGGGGCCACTAAAAAGAACCTACAATGAGCAGTTCTTC.